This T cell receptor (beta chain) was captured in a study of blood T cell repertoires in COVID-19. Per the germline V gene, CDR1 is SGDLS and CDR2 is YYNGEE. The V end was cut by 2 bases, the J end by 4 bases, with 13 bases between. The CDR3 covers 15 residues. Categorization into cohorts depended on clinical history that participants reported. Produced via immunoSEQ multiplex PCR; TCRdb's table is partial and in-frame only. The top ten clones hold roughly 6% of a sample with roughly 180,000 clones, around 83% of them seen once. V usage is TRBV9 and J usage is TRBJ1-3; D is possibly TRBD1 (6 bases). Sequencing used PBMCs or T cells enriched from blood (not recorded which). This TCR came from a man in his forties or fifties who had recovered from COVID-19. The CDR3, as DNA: TGTGCCAGCAGCGTGTCAGGGGTTGTGGGAAACACCATATATTTT. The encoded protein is CASSVSGVVGNTIYF. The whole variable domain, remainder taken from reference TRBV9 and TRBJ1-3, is DSGVTQTPKHLITATGQRVTLRCSPRSGDLSVYWYQQSLDQGLQFLIQYYNGEERAKGNILERFSAQQFPDLHSELNLSSLELGDSALYFCASSVSGVVGNTIYFGEGSWLTVV.